What follows are 28 T cell receptor beta chains derived from one specimen sequenced in a study of blood T cell repertoires in COVID-19. Clones were read by immunoSEQ multiplex PCR, and TCRdb kept only the in-frame ones, dropping some. The sample contains 95,000 to 120,000 clones, over 65% of which appear only once. Sequencing used peripheral blood. The receptors were gathered from a woman aged 40 to 50 with acute or convalescent COVID-19.

This chain links TRBV6-5 with TRBJ1-2, with 9 bases identical to TRBD1. Germline V gene data show CDR1 as MNHEY and CDR2 as SVGAGI. J lost 5 bases, V lost 8 bases, and 9 bases had no gene match. The CDR3 is 14 amino acids. The CDR3 loop is CASRGTGLGYGYTF. The CDR3 region has the DNA TGTGCCAGCCGCGGGACAGGGCTAGGATATGGCTACACCTTC.

The chain combines TRBV12-3 or TRBV12-4 with TRBJ1-5, with D possibly matching TRBD1 (5 bases). The CDR3 runs to 13 residues. Trimming removed 3 bases from V and 10 bases from J, with 13 bases in between. Here the CDR3 reads CASSFGGNAPQHF. The CDR3 DNA reads TGTGCCAGCAGTTTCGGGGGGAATGCTCCCCAGCATTTT.

To note about this clone: The junction shows a germline mismatch at one end, possibly a read error. V and J are TRBV20-1 and TRBJ1-1; D is possibly TRBD1 (5 bases). Per the germline V gene, CDR1 is DFQATT and CDR2 is SNEGSKA (reference sequence). The CDR3 is made up of 11 amino acids. The DNA of the CDR3 is TGCAGTGCTTCTACGGACACTGAAACTTTCTTT. Amino acids: CSASTDTETFF.

V is TRBV14 and J is TRBJ1-2; 8 bases match TRBD1. J was trimmed by 1 base and V by 4 bases; bases with no gene match: 5. The CDR3 contains 15 residues. CDR1 is SGHDN, CDR2 FVKESK, per germline. CDR3 loop: CASSPRQGINYGYTF. The CDR3 DNA follows: TGTGCCAGCAGCCCTAGACAGGGGATTAACTATGGCTACACCTTC.

The CDR3 sequence: CASSYSAGVTDTQYF. CDR3 nucleotide sequence: TGTGCCAGCAGTTACTCAGCGGGGGTCACAGATACGCAGTATTTT. The V gene is TRBV6-2 or TRBV6-3, the J gene TRBJ2-3, with TRBD2 identical over 8 bases. V was clipped by 0 bases and J by 2 bases; unmatched bases: 1. Germline CDR1 MNHEY, CDR2 SVGEGT. There are 15 residues in the CDR3.

The V gene is TRBV19, the J gene TRBJ1-6; unclear D gene. CDR3 size: 17 residues. The germline CDR1 and CDR2 sequences are LNHDA and SQIVND (reference sequence). Trimming cost V 3 bases and J 10 bases, with 22 bases left between them. The CDR3 coding sequence is TGTGCCAGTAGTATTAACGGGGATTTAACATACGGATCACCCCTCCACTTT. Translated, it gives CASSINGDLTYGSPLHF.

The chain has TRBV27 and TRBJ1-1; 10 bases are shared with TRBD1. Trimming at V came to 5 bases and at J to 2 bases, leaving 5 bases not matched to a gene. CDR3 length: 15 amino acids. CDR1 is MNHEY and CDR2 is SMNVEV in the germline V gene (reference sequence). CDR3 loop: CASSPGQGVNTEAFF. The CDR3 nucleotides read TGTGCCAGCAGTCCAGGACAGGGGGTTAACACTGAAGCTTTCTTT.

The rearrangement uses TRBV12-5 and TRBJ1-5, with 7 bases that match TRBD1. J gave up 2 bases and V 1 base, and 2 bases lay outside the gene matches. The CDR3 is 15 residues long. Germline V CDR1 and CDR2: LGHNT, FRNRAP. The CDR3 here is CASGLETGGNQPQHF. CDR3 DNA sequence: TGTGCTAGTGGTTTGGAAACAGGGGGCAATCAGCCCCAGCATTTT.

V is TRBV6-6 and J is TRBJ2-1; 11 bases map to TRBD1. The CDR3 runs 14 residues. Germline V CDR1 and CDR2: MNHNY, SVGAGI (reference sequence). With 6 bases clipped from V and 7 bases from J, the junction kept 5 bases outside the gene matches. The CDR3 is CASSGTGGSNEQFF. CDR3 in DNA: TGTGCCAGCAGCGGGACAGGGGGTTCGAATGAGCAGTTCTTC.

V gene TRBV5-8 combines with J gene TRBJ1-1; D is undetermined. The CDR3 is 13 amino acids. With 1 base removed from V and 5 bases from J, the gap between germline ends came to 9 bases. The V gene's germline CDR1 is SGHTS and CDR2 YDEGEE. CDR3 sequence: CASSLSTVTEAFF. The CDR3 nucleotides read TGTGCCAGCAGCTTGAGTACGGTTACTGAAGCTTTCTTT.

The chain joins TRBV25-1 to TRBJ1-2; 7 bases align to TRBD1. With V trimmed by 4 bases and J by 4 bases, 0 bases remained unmatched. This CDR3 has 12 residues. Germline V gene data show CDR1 as MGHDK and CDR2 as SYGVNS. CDR3 amino acids: CASSGQGYGYTF. As DNA, the CDR3 is TGTGCCAGCAGTGGACAGGGCTATGGCTACACCTTC.

The chain recombines TRBV6-6 with TRBJ2-5; TRBD2 agrees at 7 bases. This CDR3 is built from 13 residues. J was trimmed by 3 bases and V by 8 bases; bases with no gene match: 6. Germline assignment: CDR1 MNHNY and CDR2 SVGAGI (reference sequence). CDR3 amino acids: CASSPSGKETQYF. CDR3 sequence (DNA): TGTGCCAGCTCTCCTAGCGGAAAAGAGACCCAGTACTTC.

This rearrangement joins TRBV3-1 (or the pseudogene TRBV3-2) to TRBJ2-1; TRBD2 agrees at 10 bases. The germline V gene encodes CDR1 LGHDT and CDR2 YNNKEL (reference sequence). The CDR3 length is 17 residues. After removal of 4 bases from V and 0 bases from J, the junction contained 6 bases not matched to a gene. CDR3 loop: CASSLPGLAVSYNEQFF. The CDR3 DNA reads as TGTGCCAGCAGCCTTCCCGGACTAGCGGTCTCCTACAATGAGCAGTTCTTC.

The chain joins TRBV5-1 to TRBJ2-7; D may be TRBD2 (7 bases). The CDR3 covers 17 residues. Germline loops: CDR1 SGHRS, CDR2 YFSETQ. Trimming removed 5 bases at V and 0 bases at J, with 21 bases between. CDR3 region: CASSHRGGAPDSYEQYF. The CDR3 nucleotides are TGCGCCAGCAGTCATCGAGGGGGGGCCCCCGACTCCTACGAGCAGTACTTC.

The chain joins TRBV2 to TRBJ2-1, with a tentative D call TRBD2 (6 bases). The CDR3 covers 15 residues. From germline, CDR1 is SNHLY and CDR2 FYNNEI. Trimming removed 5 bases at V and 6 bases at J, with 17 bases between. CDR3 amino acids: CASSNLALIGNEQFF. CDR3 nucleotide sequence: TGTGCCAGCAGTAACCTAGCGCTGATCGGCAATGAGCAGTTCTTC. The full variable domain, rest sourced from reference TRBV2 and TRBJ2-1, is EPEVTQTPSHQVTQMGQEVILRCVPISNHLYFYWYRQILGQKVEFLVSFYNNEISEKSEIFDDQFSVERPDGSNFTLKIRSTKLEDSAMYFCASSNLALIGNEQFFGPGTRLTVL.

This chain uses TRBV9 with TRBJ2-6; 7 positions match TRBD1. Germline lookup yields CDR1 SGDLS and CDR2 YYNGEE. Trimming took 4 bases from V and 2 from J; bases not matched to a gene: 12. This CDR3 comprises 18 residues. The CDR3 DNA reads TGTGCCAGCAGCCCCCACAGGGGAGAGGCTGCTGGGGCCAACGTCCTGACTTTC. Its protein is CASSPHRGEAAGANVLTF.

This clone was seen a single time. The rearrangement joins TRBV11-2 to TRBJ2-2; the D gene is possibly TRBD2 (7 bases). Trimming cost V 4 bases and J 6 bases, with 18 bases left between them. The CDR3 has 16 residues. Germline V gene sequence: CDR1 SGHAT, CDR2 FQNNGV. DNA of the CDR3: TGTGCCAGCAGCTCCGGGGGGCCTATGCAGCCCGGGGAGCTGTTTTTT. Protein sequence: CASSSGGPMQPGELFF.

This chain connects TRBV10-2 to TRBJ1-1; possibly TRBD1 for D (5 bases). The ends were cut back, 8 bases at V and 6 bases at J, with 10 bases in the middle. The CDR3 is 11 residues long. The germline V gene has CDR1 WSHSY and CDR2 SAAADI. The CDR3 here is CASPDIAEAFF. The CDR3 DNA sequence: TGCGCCAGCCCGGACATAGCTGAAGCTTTCTTT.

This chain joins TRBV24-1 and TRBJ2-4, with 14 bases fitting TRBD2. Trimming took 3 bases from V and 0 from J; bases not matched to a gene: 6. CDR3 length equals 19 residues. CDR1 KGHDR and CDR2 SFDVKD come from the germline V gene. The CDR3 sequence: CATSDPRLAGGIAKNIQYF. CDR3 in DNA: TGTGCCACCAGTGATCCACGACTAGCGGGGGGGATAGCCAAAAACATTCAGTACTTC.

V is TRBV3-1 (or the pseudogene TRBV3-2) and J is TRBJ1-2, with D hard to call. The length of the CDR3 is 15 residues. The ends were cut back, 4 bases at V and 3 bases at J, with 15 bases in the middle. The germline CDR1 and CDR2 sequences are LGHDT and YNNKEL (reference sequence). CDR3 in DNA: TGTGCCAGCAGCCCCCCCAACACCGCCTACTATGGCTACACCTTC. Translating gives CASSPPNTAYYGYTF.

The rearrangement joins TRBV7-9 to TRBJ1-1; D is unresolved. The V and J ends lost 3 bases and 4 bases respectively, with 21 bases between them. This CDR3 has 17 residues. CDR1 is SEHNR, CDR2 FQNEAQ, per germline (reference sequence). CDR3 DNA sequence: TGTGCCAGCAGCTTCCGTAATATTCACCTTGTCGGCACTGAAGCTTTCTTT. This sequence encodes CASSFRNIHLVGTEAFF.

This clone has a handful of counts. The rearrangement links TRBV9 to TRBJ2-4; TRBD2 agrees at 9 bases. The CDR3 runs 15 residues. Germline CDR1 SGDLS, CDR2 YYNGEE. The trim removed 0 bases at V and 5 bases at J, leaving 3 bases unmatched. For the CDR3, the DNA is TGTGCCAGCAGCGTAGGTGCGGGGGGGCAAAACATTCAGTACTTC. It yields the protein CASSVGAGGQNIQYF.

Notes on this clone: The junction does not match germline at one end; this may be a read error. The chain couples TRBV12-3 or TRBV12-4 to TRBJ1-6; a weak D match, TRBD1 (5 bases). There are 13 residues in the CDR3. This chain's CDR3 is CASRFDSNSPLHF. For the CDR3, the DNA is TGTGCCAGCCGTTTCGACAGTAATTCACCCCTCCACTTT.

This clone was recorded a few times. This chain links TRBV19 with TRBJ1-1; D might be TRBD1 (5 bases). Germline CDR1 reads LNHDA; CDR2 reads SQIVND (reference sequence). This CDR3 has 16 residues. Trimming took off 3 bases at V and 4 bases at J, with 18 bases between the two ends. CDR3 loop: CASSIGASGWGTEAFF. CDR3 in DNA: TGTGCCAGTAGTATTGGGGCCTCTGGATGGGGCACTGAAGCTTTCTTT.

This clone was seen a single time. V and J are TRBV18 and TRBJ2-1; D uncertain. V was shortened by 3 bases and J by 8 bases, with 14 bases between the two germline ends. The CDR3 is 14 residues long. The germline V gene has CDR1 KGHSH and CDR2 LQKENI. As DNA, the CDR3 is TGTGCCAGCTCACCGAATTTTCAGTCAGATGAGCAGTTCTTC. Translated: CASSPNFQSDEQFF.

The chain is built from TRBV30 and TRBJ1-1; 7 bases are shared with TRBD1. This CDR3 is built from 15 residues. With 3 bases clipped from V and 3 bases from J, the junction kept 10 bases outside the gene matches. Germline V gene data show CDR1 as GTSNPN and CDR2 as SVGIG (reference sequence). The CDR3: CAWRKWRQGDTEAFF. The DNA of the CDR3 is TGTGCCTGGAGGAAGTGGCGCCAGGGGGACACTGAAGCTTTCTTT.

The CDR3 loop reads CSASDWTGGNQPQHF. In DNA, the CDR3 is TGCAGTGCTAGTGACTGGACAGGGGGCAATCAGCCCCAGCATTTT. The chain employs TRBV20-1 and TRBJ1-5; 9 nucleotides align to TRBD1. The CDR3 loop spans 15 amino acids. Germline CDR1 reads DFQATT; CDR2 reads SNEGSKA (reference sequence). The V segment lost 3 bases and the J segment 2 bases; nucleotides outside the gene matches: 5.

This sequence joins TRBV5-8 and TRBJ1-2, with 11 positions matching TRBD1. Germline CDR1 SGHTS, CDR2 YDEGEE. The CDR3 is made up of 14 amino acids. The V and J ends lost 4 bases and 7 bases, in that order; junction bases with no gene match: 6. The CDR3 DNA is TGTGCCAGCAGCCCAGGGACAGGGGGAGGTGGCTACACCTTC. It codes for CASSPGTGGGGYTF.